Below are 29 T cell receptor beta chains sequenced from a single sample in a study of T cell responses to AZD1222 COVID-19 vaccine. Profiled with immunoSEQ multiplex PCR; TCRdb holds only in-frame clones, not every one. The table has some 160,000 clones, 88% seen once. This specimen was peripheral blood, taken on day 0 of AZD1222 vaccination. These TCRs come from an adult in good health.

This clone has at least ten counts. The gene calls are TRBV4-2 and TRBJ2-4; D tentatively reads TRBD1 or TRBD2 (5 bases each). The CDR3 sequence is 14 residues long. In germline, CDR1 is LGHNA, CDR2 YNFKEQ. The V gene lost 4 bases and the J gene lost 7 bases, with 14 bases spanning the gap. The CDR3 region has the DNA TGTGCCAGCAGCCGAGGGGAAGGGACGAACATTCAGTACTTC. It specifies CASSRGEGTNIQYF.

There are a few counts of this clone. This chain joins TRBV7-9 and TRBJ1-6; no clear D. V lost 11 bases, J lost 0 bases, and 17 bases lay in between. This CDR3 is built from 16 residues. Germline CDR1 and CDR2: SEHNR and FQNEAQ (reference sequence). The CDR3 spells CAGSSVVSSYNSPLHF. CDR3 DNA: TGTGCCGGGAGCAGCGTTGTGAGCTCCTATAATTCACCCCTCCACTTT. Full variable domain (missing parts from reference TRBV7-9 and TRBJ1-6): DTGVSQNPRHKITKRGQNVTFRCDPISEHNRLYWYRQTLGQGPEFLTYFQNEAQLEKSRLLSDRFSAERPKGSFSTLEIQRTEQGDSAMYLCAGSSVVSSYNSPLHFGNGTRLTVT.

The chain has TRBV6-5 and TRBJ2-1; the match to TRBD1 covers 8 bases. Germline trimming cut 4 bases from V and 3 bases from J; bases unmatched to any gene: 5. This CDR3 spans 15 amino acids. The germline V gene has CDR1 MNHEY and CDR2 SVGAGI. CDR3 sequence (DNA): TGTGCCAGCAGTTTAACAGGGGGGCTCTACAATGAGCAGTTCTTC. Its protein product is CASSLTGGLYNEQFF.

V gene TRBV15 combines with J gene TRBJ1-6; a possible D gene is TRBD1 (6 bases). The CDR3 is 13 amino acids. CDR1 and CDR2 from the germline V gene are LNHNV and YYDKDF (reference sequence). Trimming removed 5 bases at V and 9 bases at J, with 11 bases between. The CDR3 coding sequence is TGTGCCACCAGCGTACAGGGAAGTTCACCCCTCCACTTT. Translated: CATSVQGSSPLHF.

The genes are TRBV28 and TRBJ1-1, with 8 bases fitting TRBD1. Trimming at V came to 6 bases and at J to 1 base, leaving 7 bases not matched to a gene. This CDR3 comprises 15 residues. Per the germline V gene, CDR1 is MDHEN and CDR2 is SYDVKM. The CDR3 nucleotides are TGTGCCAGCAGCCCATGGACAGGGACGAACACTGAAGCTTTCTTT. Its translation is CASSPWTGTNTEAFF.

The rearrangement uses TRBV7-8 and TRBJ2-2; the match to TRBD1 covers 12 bases. CDR3 length: 20 amino acids. Germline V CDR1 and CDR2: SGHVS, FQNEAQ. With 5 bases clipped from V and 1 base from J, the junction kept 14 bases outside the gene matches. The CDR3 protein is CASSPFRAGQGAENTGELFF. The CDR3 nucleotides are TGTGCCAGCAGCCCATTCCGGGCGGGACAGGGGGCAGAGAACACCGGGGAGCTGTTTTTT.

The rearrangement uses TRBV28 and TRBJ1-5; D is possibly TRBD1 (6 bases). The germline V and J ends were trimmed by 8 bases and 0 bases, with 23 bases remaining between them. This CDR3 is built from 18 residues. CDR1 and CDR2 (germline): MDHEN, SYDVKM. The DNA for the CDR3 is TGTGCCAGCTCCTTGGGTGGAGGGGGAGTGTATAGCAATCAGCCCCAGCATTTT. This translates into CASSLGGGGVYSNQPQHF.

The V and J genes are TRBV5-1 and TRBJ2-2; perhaps TRBD2 as D (5 bases). Looked up from germline, CDR1 is SGHRS and CDR2 is YFSETQ. Deletions cut 3 bases from V and 1 base from J, with 10 bases between. CDR3 length equals 15 residues. CDR3 sequence reads: CASSWFSENTGELFF. The CDR3 DNA follows: TGCGCCAGCAGCTGGTTTAGCGAGAACACCGGGGAGCTGTTTTTT.

This chain joins TRBV5-1 and TRBJ1-5, with unresolved D. The CDR3 runs 14 residues. The ends were cut back, 2 bases at V and 2 bases at J, with 8 bases in the middle. CDR1 SGHRS and CDR2 YFSETQ come from the germline V gene. The CDR3 reads CASSFGLGNQPQHF. CDR3 in DNA: TGCGCCAGCAGCTTCGGTCTCGGCAATCAGCCCCAGCATTTT.

The J gene is TRBJ1-6, the V gene TRBV5-6; D not certain. This CDR3 contains 17 residues. Germline values: CDR1 SGHDT, CDR2 YYEEEE. Trimming took 0 bases from V and 6 from J, leaving 16 bases between them. CDR3 protein: CASSLGMVRALNSPLHF. The CDR3 DNA reads as TGTGCCAGCAGCTTGGGGATGGTGAGGGCTCTTAATTCACCCCTCCACTTT.

The rearrangement uses TRBV2 and TRBJ2-7; the D gene is possibly TRBD1 (6 bases). Per the germline V gene, CDR1 is SNHLY and CDR2 is FYNNEI. There are 13 residues in the CDR3. The V and J ends lost 6 bases and 3 bases respectively, with 12 bases between them. The CDR3 DNA is TGTGCCAGCAGGGGCAGAGGGGGCTACGAGCAGTACTTC. As protein: CASRGRGGYEQYF.

The chain recombines TRBV28 with TRBJ1-2; no reliable D call. The CDR3 consists of 12 residues. The germline V and J ends were trimmed by 3 bases and 5 bases, with 7 bases remaining between them. Germline assignment: CDR1 MDHEN and CDR2 SYDVKM. Here the CDR3 DNA reads TGTGCCAGCAGTTTTGACTGGTATGGCTACACCTTC. This sequence encodes CASSFDWYGYTF.

Regarding this clone: Other DNA sequences of this sample code for an identical CDR3. V gene TRBV6-5 combines with J gene TRBJ1-2; possibly TRBD1 for D (5 bases). This CDR3 region has 12 residues. Trimming took off 5 bases at V and 4 bases at J, with 8 bases between the two ends. Germline lookup yields CDR1 MNHEY and CDR2 SVGAGI. CDR3 in DNA: TGTGCCAGCAGTCCGGGACCCTATGGCTACACCTTC. Translating gives CASSPGPYGYTF.

V usage is TRBV19 and J usage is TRBJ1-1; D perhaps matches TRBD1 (5 bases). The ends were cut back, 5 bases at V and 11 bases at J, with 15 bases in the middle. Germline assignment: CDR1 LNHDA and CDR2 SQIVND (reference sequence). CDR3 size: 12 residues. This CDR3 reads CASSLQGAGAFF. The CDR3 coding sequence is TGTGCCAGTAGTCTACAAGGGGCCGGCGCTTTCTTT.

In nucleotides, the CDR3 is TGTGCCACCAGCACACTGAAGCAGGACTACGAGCAGTACTTC. This translates into CATSTLKQDYEQYF. This chain joins TRBV15 and TRBJ2-7; D is undetermined. Germline V gene lookup returns CDR1 LNHNV and CDR2 YYDKDF (reference sequence). The CDR3 extends over 14 amino acids. Trimming shortened V by 4 bases and J by 3 bases, and 13 bases separated the two germline ends.

The chain uses TRBV2 and TRBJ1-5, with no clear D. Trimming pared 1 base from V and 4 bases from J, leaving 5 bases between. This CDR3 contains 13 residues. From germline, CDR1 is SNHLY and CDR2 FYNNEI. The CDR3: CASSEGLNQPQHF. Here the CDR3 DNA reads TGTGCCAGCAGTGAAGGCCTGAATCAGCCCCAGCATTTT.

CDR3 residues: CASSLGQGDYGYTF. In nucleotides, the CDR3 is TGTGCCAGCAGCTTGGGACAGGGGGACTATGGCTACACCTTC. This chain connects TRBV7-6 to TRBJ1-2; 11 nucleotides match TRBD1. Germline trimming cut 3 bases from V and 3 bases from J; bases unmatched to any gene: 0. The CDR3 sequence is 14 residues long. The germline V gene encodes CDR1 SGHVS and CDR2 FNYEAQ.

The V and J genes are TRBV27 and TRBJ1-6; 9 bases fit TRBD1. Germline V gene data show CDR1 as MNHEY and CDR2 as SMNVEV (reference sequence). CDR3 size: 18 residues. J lost 3 bases, V lost 3 bases, and 9 bases had no gene match. DNA for the CDR3: TGTGCCAGCAGTTTGAGGACAGGGGCCTCTTACTATAATTCACCCCTCCACTTT. As protein: CASSLRTGASYYNSPLHF.

V is TRBV27 and J is TRBJ1-1; no firm D call. Trimming pared 8 bases from V and 0 bases from J, leaving 16 bases between. The CDR3 length is 15 residues. The germline V gene encodes CDR1 MNHEY and CDR2 SMNVEV (reference sequence). CDR3 amino acids: CASRPPGSMNTEAFF. The CDR3 nucleotides read TGTGCCAGCCGCCCACCGGGCAGCATGAACACTGAAGCTTTCTTT.

V is TRBV5-8 and J is TRBJ1-4; D uncertain. The CDR3 contains 10 residues. Germline loops: CDR1 SGHTS, CDR2 YDEGEE. The V end lost 0 bases, the J end lost 17 bases, and 8 bases lay between the germline ends. CDR3 region: CASSLGHSFF. The CDR3 nucleotides read TGTGCCAGCAGCTTGGGACACTCATTTTTT.

This clone was picked up one time. V and J are TRBV9 and TRBJ1-6; no clear D. V was cut by 0 bases and J by 7 bases, with 8 bases left in between. The CDR3 has 14 amino acids. In germline, CDR1 is SGDLS, CDR2 YYNGEE. The chain's CDR3 is CASSVVGSNSPLHF. CDR3 DNA sequence: TGTGCCAGCAGCGTAGTAGGGAGCAATTCACCCCTCCACTTT.

The chain combines TRBV28 with TRBJ2-5; the D call may be TRBD1 or TRBD2 (6 bases each). The length of the CDR3 is 15 residues. V lost 8 bases and J lost 1, with 17 bases in between. CDR1 and CDR2 from the germline V gene are MDHEN and SYDVKM. The CDR3: CASSIGGGSQETQYF. The CDR3 nucleotides read TGTGCCAGCTCAATAGGAGGGGGATCCCAAGAGACCCAGTACTTC. The full variable domain, in which reference TRBV28 and TRBJ2-5 provide the parts outside the CDR3, is DVKVTQSSRYLVKRTGEKVFLECVQDMDHENMFWYRQDPGLGLRLIYFSYDVKMKEKGDIPEGYSVSREKKERFSLILESASTNQTSMYLCASSIGGGSQETQYFGPGTRLLVL.

This clone was picked up a small number of times. The chain couples TRBV27 to TRBJ1-1, with TRBD1 matching over 8 bases. Germline V gives CDR1 MNHEY, CDR2 SMNVEV (reference sequence). There are 14 residues in the CDR3. With V trimmed by 5 bases and J by 0 bases, 2 bases remained unmatched. CDR3 residues: CASSHRGMNTEAFF. The CDR3 DNA reads as TGTGCCAGCAGTCACAGGGGGATGAACACTGAAGCTTTCTTT.

This chain joins TRBV5-6 and TRBJ1-3; 9 bases are a match to TRBD1. The length of the CDR3 is 15 residues. The germline V gene has CDR1 SGHDT and CDR2 YYEEEE. With 4 bases clipped from V and 3 bases from J, the junction kept 5 bases outside the gene matches. Here the CDR3 DNA reads TGTGCCAGCAGCCTGGGACAGGGAATTGGAAACACCATATATTTT. This codes for CASSLGQGIGNTIYF. Combining the CDR3 with reference TRBV5-6 and TRBJ1-3 gives the whole variable domain DAGVTQSPTHLIKTRGQQVTLRCSPKSGHDTVSWYQQALGQGPQFIFQYYEEEERQRGNFPDRFSGHQFPNYSSELNVNALLLGDSALYLCASSLGQGIGNTIYFGEGSWLTVV.

The rearrangement joins TRBV5-5 to TRBJ2-7; D is undetermined. The CDR3 sequence is 14 residues long. V lost 4 bases to trimming and J lost 6 bases, with 17 bases between them. In germline, CDR1 is SGHKS, CDR2 YYEKEE (reference sequence). The CDR3 reads CASSREPIEGEQYF. The CDR3 DNA sequence: TGTGCCAGCAGCCGTGAGCCGATAGAAGGCGAGCAGTACTTC. Full variable domain (missing parts from reference TRBV5-5 and TRBJ2-7): DAGVTQSPTHLIKTRGQQVTLRCSPISGHKSVSWYQQVLGQGPQFIFQYYEKEERGRGNFPDRFSARQFPNYSSELNVNALLLGDSALYLCASSREPIEGEQYFGPGTRLTVT.

This chain connects TRBV4-1 to TRBJ2-2; D unresolved. The CDR3 is 16 residues long. Trimming shortened V by 3 bases and J by 6 bases, and 17 bases separated the two germline ends. The germline V gene has CDR1 MGHRA and CDR2 YSYEKL. CDR3: CASSHGRQVTAGELFF. CDR3 nucleotide sequence: TGCGCCAGCAGCCACGGTCGGCAGGTAACGGCCGGGGAGCTGTTTTTT.

The chain uses TRBV29-1 and TRBJ1-3; D not resolved. Germline V gives CDR1 SQVTM, CDR2 ANQGSEA. CDR3 length: 12 amino acids. Deletions cut 4 bases from V and 7 bases from J, with 11 bases between. The CDR3 is CSVVKGLNTIYF. DNA of the CDR3: TGCAGCGTTGTTAAGGGCTTGAACACCATATATTTT.

The rearrangement links TRBV9 to TRBJ2-1; 13 bases map to TRBD2. This CDR3 contains 15 residues. Trimming removed 4 bases from V and 8 bases from J; junction bases left unmatched: 6. The V gene's germline CDR1 is SGDLS and CDR2 YYNGEE. The CDR3, as DNA: TGTGCCAGCAGCCCCCGACTAGCGGGGGGTGATGAGCAGTTCTTC. As protein: CASSPRLAGGDEQFF.

This chain connects TRBV28 to TRBJ2-3; D gene ambiguous. Germline CDR1 MDHEN, CDR2 SYDVKM. The CDR3 has 12 residues. The V gene lost 5 bases and the J gene lost 5 bases, with 8 bases spanning the gap. This CDR3 is CASSPVQDTQYF. The CDR3 DNA follows: TGTGCCAGCAGTCCAGTACAAGATACGCAGTATTTT.